This TCR beta chain was sequenced for a study of shared clonotypes between healthy human individuals. Notes on this clone: A single base is all that separates this from a far larger clone, so a read error is likely.

Germline lookup yields CDR1 SNHLY and CDR2 FYNNEI. The CDR3 is made up of 13 amino acids. TCRdb keeps only in-frame clones here, not all; method: immunoSEQ multiplex PCR. The data contain about 490,000 clones, about 85% of them singletons. The V gene is TRBV2, the J gene TRBJ1-1, with D possibly TRBD1 on 6 matching bases. The sequence was obtained from a woman between 40 and 50 years old in good health. Some clones in this sample may be carry-over from other donors' samples. Sequences were obtained from PBMCs. The CDR3, as DNA: TGTGCCAGCAGCCAACAGGGAAACACTGAAGTTTTCTTT. Protein sequence: CASSQQGNTEVFF. The full variable domain, completed using reference TRBV2 and TRBJ1-1, is EPEVTQTPSHQVTQMGQEVILRCVPISNHLYFYWYRQILGQKVEFLVSFYNNEISEKSEIFDDQFSVERPDGSNFTLKIRSTKLEDSAMYFCASSQQGNTEVFFGQGTRLTVV.